Shown below are 13 T cell receptor beta chains from a single sample sequenced in a study of regulatory T cells in long-lasting Graves disease. Time point specified: persistent/refractory GD, antithyroid drugs over 5 years with positive TRAb. Construction of the TCR library relied on RNA isolated from PBMCs. For TCR beta, libraries came from iRepertoire HTBI primers and Arm-PCR of CDR3 regions. Each CDR3 protein is one row after TCRdb ran MiXCR on the multiplex PCR reads. The table records over 350,000 distinct CDR3 sequences, around 21% of them present only once. Material: peripheral blood mononuclear cells (PBMCs), obtained when the disease was refractory, from a patient treated with antithyroid drugs. Receptors were obtained from a female donor with Graves disease.

About this clonotype itself: A much larger clone lies one base from this, so it may be a read error. J is TRBJ2-7 and V is TRBV5-1, with 8 bases aligning to TRBD2. Germline V gives CDR1 SGHRS, CDR2 YFSETQ. V was pared by 4 bases and J by 7 bases, with 19 bases of the junction left unmatched. The CDR3 is 17 amino acids. CDR3 in amino acids: CASSLGTRGPSGWEQYF. For the CDR3, the DNA is TGCGCCAGCAGCCTCGGGACTAGAGGGCCCTCGGGCTGGGAGCAGTACTTC. The full variable domain, in which reference TRBV5-1 and TRBJ2-7 provide the parts outside the CDR3, is KAGVTQTPRYLIKTRGQQVTLSCSPISGHRSVSWYQQTPGQGLQFLFEYFSETQRNKGNFPGRFSGRQFSNSRSEMNVSTLELGDSALYLCASSLGTRGPSGWEQYFGPGTRLTVT.

There are many counts of this clonotype. This chain links TRBV15 with TRBJ2-5, with D perhaps matching TRBD1 (6 bases). Per germline, CDR1 LNHNV and CDR2 YYDKDF (reference sequence). The CDR3 spans 15 residues. V gave up 3 bases and J gave up 1 base, with 12 bases separating them. CDR3: CATSSRTAPQETQYF. In DNA form, the CDR3 reads TGTGCCACCAGCAGCAGGACAGCTCCCCAAGAGACCCAGTACTTC. The full variable domain, rest sourced from reference TRBV15 and TRBJ2-5, is DAMVIQNPRYQVTQFGKPVTLSCSQTLNHNVMYWYQQKSSQAPKLLFHYYDKDFNNEADTPDNFQSRRPNTSFCFLDIRSPGLGDTAMYLCATSSRTAPQETQYFGPGTRLLVL.

Ten or more counts support this clonotype. The chain links TRBV2 to TRBJ1-2, with D unresolved. Germline assignment: CDR1 SNHLY and CDR2 FYNNEI. V was clipped by 7 bases and J by 4 bases, with 13 bases between them. This CDR3 has 13 amino acids. CDR3 nucleotides: TGTGCCAGCAACGGCGGGGTGGGCTATGGCTACACCTTC. The encoded protein is CASNGGVGYGYTF.

The CDR3 nucleotides are TGTGCCAGCAGCTTTCCCCTAGCGGGAGGTGTCGGGGAGCTGTTTTTT. It translates to CASSFPLAGGVGELFF. The V and J genes are TRBV7-9 and TRBJ2-2, with 11 bases identical to TRBD2. Germline V lookup: CDR1 SEHNR, CDR2 FQNEAQ (reference sequence). Trimming removed 3 bases from V and 7 bases from J; junction bases left unmatched: 7. The CDR3 is 16 amino acids.

The V and J genes are TRBV25-1 and TRBJ1-1; D is undetermined. The germline V gene has CDR1 MGHDK and CDR2 SYGVNS. The CDR3 covers 13 residues. Trimming pared 3 bases from V and 6 bases from J, leaving 11 bases between. The CDR3 DNA follows: TGTGCCAGCAGTGACGGTGCCAGCGCTGAAGCTTTCTTT. It codes for CASSDGASAEAFF. Full variable domain (outside the CDR3, taken from reference TRBV25-1 and TRBJ1-1): EADIYQTPRYLVIGTGKKITLECSQTMGHDKMYWYQQDPGMELHLIHYSYGVNSTEKGDLSSESTVSRIRTEHFPLTLESARPSHTSQYLCASSDGASAEAFFGQGTRLTVV.

This clonotype was recorded at least ten times. The chain links TRBV6-1 to TRBJ2-7, with D possibly called TRBD1 or TRBD2 (5 bases each). V was trimmed by 6 bases and J by 6 bases, leaving 21 bases between them. CDR3 size: 15 residues. Germline CDR1 MNHNS, CDR2 SASEGT. CDR3 nucleotide sequence: TGTGCCAGCAGCCCGACCTGGGACGGAGGAGGCGAGCAGTACTTC. Protein: CASSPTWDGGGEQYF.

This clonotype occurred a few times. The chain uses TRBV5-1 and TRBJ1-4; D remains unclear. Germline loops: CDR1 SGHRS, CDR2 YFSETQ. The CDR3 totals 15 residues. V lost 4 bases and J 7 bases, leaving 17 bases between the germline ends. This chain's CDR3 is CASSQEPGPTEKLFF. CDR3 DNA sequence: TGCGCCAGCAGCCAGGAGCCCGGGCCGACTGAAAAACTGTTTTTT.

The sample holds a few counts of this clonotype. Here the CDR3 DNA reads TGCGCCAGCAGCTTGGGACAGGTCTCTGGGGCCAACGTCCTGACTTTC. This translates into CASSLGQVSGANVLTF. The chain has TRBV5-1 and TRBJ2-6, with a possible D match to TRBD1 (6 bases). The CDR3 is made up of 16 amino acids. Germline V gives CDR1 SGHRS, CDR2 YFSETQ. Trimming pared 0 bases from V and 0 bases from J, leaving 7 bases between.

This clonotype was counted ten times or more. The chain has TRBV6-1 and TRBJ2-5, with D unclear. The CDR3 covers 12 residues. Trimming took 7 bases from V and 4 from J, leaving 10 bases between them. Germline lookup yields CDR1 MNHNS and CDR2 SASEGT. CDR3 protein: CASTQARETQYF. The CDR3 bases are TGTGCCAGCACGCAGGCCCGAGAGACCCAGTACTTC.

This clonotype was detected ten times or more. The chain couples TRBV20-1 to TRBJ1-5; D gene ambiguous. Trimming cost V 5 bases and J 7 bases, with 18 bases left between them. Germline-derived CDR1 and CDR2 are DFQATT and SNEGSKA (reference sequence). The CDR3 spans 14 residues. Here the CDR3 reads CSAQASSRQQPQHF. The CDR3 DNA reads TGCAGTGCTCAGGCCTCGAGCCGTCAGCAGCCCCAGCATTTT.

This clonotype was observed at least ten times. J is TRBJ2-7 and V is TRBV27; the match to TRBD1 covers 10 bases. V gave up 5 bases and J gave up 4 bases; unmatched junction bases: 5. CDR3 length: 14 amino acids. The germline V gene encodes CDR1 MNHEY and CDR2 SMNVEV (reference sequence). Written as DNA, the CDR3 is TGTGCCAGCAGTATGGGACAGGGGTGGTACGAGCAGTACTTC. Its protein product is CASSMGQGWYEQYF.

This clonotype was seen repeatedly, ten times or more. The chain is built from TRBV3-1 and TRBJ2-2, with 7 positions matching TRBD2. Per the germline V gene, CDR1 is LGHDT and CDR2 is YNNKEL (reference sequence). This CDR3 is 14 amino acids long. Trimming removed 1 base from V and 8 bases from J; junction bases left unmatched: 4. Here the CDR3 DNA reads TGTGCCAGCAGCCAAGGTGGACTAGAAGGGGAGCTGTTTTTT. It translates to CASSQGGLEGELFF.

This sequence joins TRBV28 and TRBJ2-2; 11 bases map to TRBD2. This CDR3 spans 17 amino acids. J was trimmed by 5 bases and V by 6 bases; bases with no gene match: 11. Germline V gene lookup returns CDR1 MDHEN and CDR2 SYDVKM. CDR3 residues: CASSGLAGIVGTGELFF. Here the CDR3 DNA reads TGTGCCAGCAGCGGACTAGCGGGTATTGTAGGGACCGGGGAGCTGTTTTTT.